This T cell receptor (beta chain) is from a study of shared clonotypes between healthy human individuals (TCRdb year 2020). Notes on the research overall: The cohort comprised two women and a few men aged 18 to 49 years. To increase sequencing depth and limit assay-specific biases, TCR repertoire library preparation and sequencing were carried out by different laboratories using diverse techniques. The study deeply sequenced blood TCR repertoires of five healthy adults to estimate repertoire size and the extent of clonotype sharing between individuals. Between about 0.8 and 8.9 billion PBMCs per donor were obtained by leukapheresis. For each donor, three plates each were used for CD4 naive and CD4 memory, two plates were used for CD8 naive, and one plate was used for CD8 memory.

Using the deep immunoSEQ assay, multiplex PCR amplified TCR CDR3 regions from genomic DNA. Extracted genomic DNA from each cell subset was distributed evenly across all wells of several immunoSEQ 96-well plates, and each plate was treated as a replicate. For sorted subsets, each replicate PCR was loaded with roughly 190 ng genomic DNA, equivalent to some 27,000 T cell genomes. Purified libraries were quantified with a Qubit 3.0 fluorometer, sized on a Bioanalyzer 2100, and re-quantified with the KAPA Library Quantification kit. Every immunoSEQ 96-well plate was sequenced on a dedicated single-read 150-cycle Illumina NextSeq 550 flow cell. The original methods were these. Because the immunoSEQ output included only junctional sequences and no quality scores, the filtering could not be the same as the filtering used for full-length reads. To assign V/J genes and CDR3, sequences were annotated using PyIR, a Python wrapper for IgBLAST v1.9, with IMGT germline references. Reads were removed for weak V/J assignments (E-value above 1e-6), missing CDR3, stop codons, out-of-frame junctions, or ambiguous translated residues. V3J clonotypes were defined by identical inferred V gene, J gene, and CDR3 amino acid sequence. The percentage overlap between two repertoires was calculated by dividing the number of shared unique clonotypes by the size of the smaller repertoire. Richness of each repertoire was evaluated using RTK rarefaction, the Chao1 estimator, and Recon v2.1 estimates of unobserved clonotypes. For all TCRbeta clonotypes obtained by the gDNA method from four donors, generation probabilities were computed with OLGA. TCRdb took this table from immuneACCESS and kept in-frame rearrangements with V and J called. Such tables lack part of the clones; where checked against another copy, unresolved V genes explain under half of the gap, and the rest is unexplained. V, J and clone size were drawn from that table, and D and trimming were deduced from the DNA. The sample data list about 2 million clones, and roughly 94% of these were observed just once. The ten biggest clones cover 0.95% to 1.5% of the sample.

The full study reports these points: Rarefaction of sorted-subset datasets indicated incomplete sequencing despite the large sequencing depth. Estimated clonotype richness was generally larger for naive than for memory subsets. When four donors were compared, the shared fraction of clonotypes was around 5% for naive CD4, less than 4% for naive CD8, roughly 2.5% for memory CD4, and roughly 0.43% for memory CD8. Sampling was restricted to blood, and TCR repertoires in tissues likely differ from the TCR repertoires found in blood. Pairwise subsampling indicated that sequencing depth was expected to affect the degree of clonotype sharing among donors. Higher generation probabilities were observed for clonotypes shared by all four sorted-subset donors than for non-shared clonotypes. The small number of donors limited the genetic and exposure-history diversity represented.

CD8 naive samples were CD45RO-negative cells positively selected for CCR7, giving a CD45RA+CCR7+ population that excluded TemRA cells. The donors were healthy, HIV-negative adults with no recently reported acute infections or vaccinations. All donors were Caucasian adults living in Nashville, Tennessee, USA. After blood collection by leukapheresis, PBMCs were isolated using Ficoll-Histopaque density gradient centrifugation and then cryopreserved in the vapor phase of liquid nitrogen. Analytical flow cytometry was used to check the purity and quantity of every magnetically sorted T cell population. Genomic DNA was isolated from each sorted fraction and quantified by UV absorbance on a Nanodrop 2000c. From the germline V gene (reference sequence), CDR1 is MNHEY and CDR2 is SMNVEV. The cysteine opens and the phenylalanine closes a CDR3 of 16 amino acids. CDR3 DNA only is kept here, 48 bases in frame from base 1. Germline trimming amounts to 7 bases on V and 6 bases on J, with 12 as the count of junction bases outside the gene matches.

Worth noting for this clone: The specificity of this receptor is unknown. The sample holds no much larger clone one base away, and base qualities are not on file.

This receptor chain uses TRBV27 and TRBJ1-2, with TRBD1 matching 12 junction bases. Input material: naive CD8+ T cells sorted from blood. Explained via the paper, the cell subset or site label denotes: CD45RA+CCR7+. The receptor was isolated from a man between 18 and 35 years old in good health. The CDR3: CASTNLPGQGADGYTF. The sequenced DNA: TGTGCCAGCACCAATTTACCGGGACAGGGGGCTGATGGCTACACCTTC.